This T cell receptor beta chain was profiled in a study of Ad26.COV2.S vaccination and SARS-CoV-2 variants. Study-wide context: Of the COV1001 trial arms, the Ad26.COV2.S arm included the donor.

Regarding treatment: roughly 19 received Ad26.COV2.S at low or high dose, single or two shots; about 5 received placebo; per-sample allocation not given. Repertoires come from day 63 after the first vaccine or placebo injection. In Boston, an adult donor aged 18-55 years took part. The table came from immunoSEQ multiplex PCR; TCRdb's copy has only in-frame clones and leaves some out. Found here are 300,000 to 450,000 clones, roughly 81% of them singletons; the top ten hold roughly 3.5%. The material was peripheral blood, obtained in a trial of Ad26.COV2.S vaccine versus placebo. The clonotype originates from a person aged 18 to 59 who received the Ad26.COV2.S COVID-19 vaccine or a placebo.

The CDR3 loop reads CASCDRGTNTGELFF. The CDR3 region has the DNA TGCGCCTCGTGCGACAGGGGTACGAACACCGGGGAGCTGTTTTTT. The chain links TRBV5-1 to TRBJ2-2; 8 nucleotides agree with TRBD1. Germline V gene lookup returns CDR1 SGHRS and CDR2 YFSETQ. The CDR3 has 15 amino acids. The trim removed 10 bases at V and 0 bases at J, leaving 8 bases unmatched.